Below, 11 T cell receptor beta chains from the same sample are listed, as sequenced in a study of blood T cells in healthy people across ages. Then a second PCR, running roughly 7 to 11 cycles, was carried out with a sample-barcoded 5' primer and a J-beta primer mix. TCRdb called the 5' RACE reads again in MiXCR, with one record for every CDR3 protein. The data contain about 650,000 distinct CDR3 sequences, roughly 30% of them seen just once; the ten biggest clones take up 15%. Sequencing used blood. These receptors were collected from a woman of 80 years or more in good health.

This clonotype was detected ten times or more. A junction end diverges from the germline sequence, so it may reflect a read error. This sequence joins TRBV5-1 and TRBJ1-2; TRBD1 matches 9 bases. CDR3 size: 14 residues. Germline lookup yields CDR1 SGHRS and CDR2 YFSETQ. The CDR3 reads CASSLDRGDYGYTF. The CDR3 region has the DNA TGTGCCAGCAGCCTGGACAGGGGTGACTATGGCTACACCTTC.

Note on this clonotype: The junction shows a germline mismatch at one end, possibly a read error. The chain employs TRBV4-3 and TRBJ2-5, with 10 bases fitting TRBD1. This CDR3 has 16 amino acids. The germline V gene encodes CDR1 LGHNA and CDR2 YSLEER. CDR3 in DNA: TGCGCCGGCAGCCAAGGTTCAGGGACAGGGGTCCTAAAGCAGTACTTC. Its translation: CAGSQGSGTGVLKQYF.

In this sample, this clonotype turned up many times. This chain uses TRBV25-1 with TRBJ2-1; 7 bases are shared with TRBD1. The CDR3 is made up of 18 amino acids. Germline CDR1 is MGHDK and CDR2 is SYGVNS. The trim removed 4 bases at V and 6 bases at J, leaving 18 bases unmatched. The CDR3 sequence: CASSATRQGNFGGNEQFF. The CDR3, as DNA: TGTGCCAGCAGTGCAACCCGACAGGGAAACTTCGGCGGCAATGAGCAGTTCTTC.

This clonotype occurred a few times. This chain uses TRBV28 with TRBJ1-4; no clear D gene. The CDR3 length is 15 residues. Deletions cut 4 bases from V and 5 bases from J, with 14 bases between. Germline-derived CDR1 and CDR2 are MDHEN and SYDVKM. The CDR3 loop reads CASSSRWLGNEKLFF. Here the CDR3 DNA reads TGTGCCAGCAGTTCCCGATGGCTAGGGAATGAAAAACTGTTTTTT.

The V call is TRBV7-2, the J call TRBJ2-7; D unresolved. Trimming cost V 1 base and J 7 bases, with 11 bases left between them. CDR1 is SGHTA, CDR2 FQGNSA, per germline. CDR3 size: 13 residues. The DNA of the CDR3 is TGTGCCAGCAGCTTAGGACGGAACAATGAGCAGTACTTC. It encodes CASSLGRNNEQYF.

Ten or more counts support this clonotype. The CDR3 DNA sequence: TGTGCCAGCAGCCAAAGGACAGGGATGGGGAATGAGCAGTTCTTC. Its protein product is CASSQRTGMGNEQFF. The chain employs TRBV3-1 and TRBJ2-1; 8 positions agree with TRBD1. Trimming removed 2 bases from V and 7 bases from J; junction bases left unmatched: 7. In germline, CDR1 is LGHDT, CDR2 YNNKEL (reference sequence). The CDR3 is made up of 15 amino acids.

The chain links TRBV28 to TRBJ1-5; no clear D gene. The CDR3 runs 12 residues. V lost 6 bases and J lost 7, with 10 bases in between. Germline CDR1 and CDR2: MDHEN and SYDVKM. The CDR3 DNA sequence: TGTGCCAGCAGCCAGATCCGACAGCCCCAGCATTTT. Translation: CASSQIRQPQHF.

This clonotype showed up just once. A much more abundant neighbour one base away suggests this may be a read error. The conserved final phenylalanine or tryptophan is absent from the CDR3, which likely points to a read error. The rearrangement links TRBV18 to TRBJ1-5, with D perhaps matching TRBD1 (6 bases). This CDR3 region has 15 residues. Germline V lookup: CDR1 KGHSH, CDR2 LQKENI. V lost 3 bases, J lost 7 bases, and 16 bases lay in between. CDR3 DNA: TGTGCCAGCTCACCTCAGCAGGGGATGGGGCAGCCCCAGCATGTT. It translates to CASSPQQGMGQPQHV.

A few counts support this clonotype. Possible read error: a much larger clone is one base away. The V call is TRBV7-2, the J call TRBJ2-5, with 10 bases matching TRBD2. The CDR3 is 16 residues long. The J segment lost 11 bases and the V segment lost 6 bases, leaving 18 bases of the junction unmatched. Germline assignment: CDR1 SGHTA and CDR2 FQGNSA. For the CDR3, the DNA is TGTGCCAGCAGGGTCCTAGCGGGGGTCCCCTACAATGAGCAGTACTTC. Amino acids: CASRVLAGVPYNEQYF.

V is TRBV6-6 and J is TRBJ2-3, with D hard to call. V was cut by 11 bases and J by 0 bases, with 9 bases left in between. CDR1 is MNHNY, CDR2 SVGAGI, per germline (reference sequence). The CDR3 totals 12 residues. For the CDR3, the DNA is TGTGCCGGCGGCTGGAGCACAGATACGCAGTATTTT. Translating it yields CAGGWSTDTQYF.

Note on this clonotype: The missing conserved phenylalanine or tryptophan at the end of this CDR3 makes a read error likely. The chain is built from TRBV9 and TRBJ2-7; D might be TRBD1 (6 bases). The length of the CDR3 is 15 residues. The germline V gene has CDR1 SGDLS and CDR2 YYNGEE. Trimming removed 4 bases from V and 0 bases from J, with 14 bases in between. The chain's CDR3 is CASSPGLGGSYEQYL. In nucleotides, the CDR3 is TGTGCCAGCAGCCCTGGCTTAGGGGGCTCCTACGAGCAGTACCTC.